One and the same sample provided the 6 T cell receptor beta chains below, sequenced in a study of shared clonotypes between healthy human individuals. Data came from immunoSEQ multiplex PCR; TCRdb stores just in-frame clones and leaves some out. The sample consists of about 490,000 clones, 81% of them appearing once. Sequencing input: PBMCs. The receptors were gathered from a woman between 40 and 50 years old in good health. Some clones in this sample may be carry-over from other donors' samples.

V and J are TRBV7-9 and TRBJ2-3; TRBD1 might be the D (7 bases). The length of the CDR3 is 15 residues. Germline values: CDR1 SEHNR, CDR2 FQNEAQ (reference sequence). V was pared by 5 bases and J by 0 bases, with 12 bases between. The CDR3 DNA reads TGTGCCAGCAGCGCGGAGGGACAGAGCACAGATACGCAGTATTTT. Encoded protein: CASSAEGQSTDTQYF. The full variable domain, its missing parts supplied by reference TRBV7-9 and TRBJ2-3, is DTGVSQNPRHKITKRGQNVTFRCDPISEHNRLYWYRQTLGQGPEFLTYFQNEAQLEKSRLLSDRFSAERPKGSFSTLEIQRTEQGDSAMYLCASSAEGQSTDTQYFGPGTRLTVL.

This chain joins TRBV2 and TRBJ2-6, with D tentatively TRBD1 or TRBD2 (5 bases each). Germline V gives CDR1 SNHLY, CDR2 FYNNEI. The V gene lost 8 bases and the J gene lost 0 bases, with 23 bases spanning the gap. The CDR3 covers 19 residues. The chain's CDR3 is CASLRGPITTSSGANVLTF. The CDR3 DNA sequence: TGTGCCAGCTTGAGGGGCCCAATTACTACCAGCTCTGGGGCCAACGTCCTGACTTTC.

A few counts support this clone. The chain employs TRBV7-1 and TRBJ2-6, with D unresolved. TRBV7-1 is treated as an ORF (open reading frame) with a function not yet certain. The CDR3 consists of 15 residues. V lost 4 bases, J lost 0 bases, and 7 bases lay in between. This chain's CDR3 is CASSWADSGANVLTF. The CDR3, as DNA: TGTGCCAGCAGCTGGGCCGACTCTGGGGCCAACGTCCTGACTTTC.

The chain joins TRBV5-1 to TRBJ2-1; 8 nucleotides align to TRBD2. The germline V gene has CDR1 SGHRS and CDR2 YFSETQ. After removal of 6 bases from V and 1 base from J, the junction contained 18 bases not matched to a gene. CDR3 length: 19 amino acids. CDR3 nucleotide sequence: TGCGCCAGCATGGGGGAAACCAGCGTAACTAGCGGATCCTACAATGAGCAGTTCTTC. This codes for CASMGETSVTSGSYNEQFF.

The CDR3 region is CSVEGGLAGGRLIDTQYF. The CDR3 nucleotides are TGCAGCGTTGAAGGTGGACTAGCGGGAGGGCGATTAATAGATACGCAGTATTTT. V and J are TRBV29-1 and TRBJ2-3, with 15 bases that match TRBD2. V lost 1 base, J lost 5 bases, and 10 bases stayed unmatched. The germline CDR1 and CDR2 sequences are SQVTM and ANQGSEA. CDR3 length: 18 amino acids.

The chain has TRBV6-6 and TRBJ1-5; D perhaps matches TRBD1 (5 bases). Trimming removed 4 bases at V and 3 bases at J, with 10 bases between. The CDR3 has 14 residues. Germline V lookup: CDR1 MNHNY, CDR2 SVGAGI (reference sequence). This CDR3 reads CASSSGPNNQPQHF. CDR3 bases: TGTGCCAGCAGTTCAGGGCCCAACAATCAGCCCCAGCATTTT.